This TCR beta chain originates from a study of human T cells and chemical hapten exposure. The overall study: For sensitization, 2% DPC was applied to an approximately 2 cm by approximately 2 cm patch of upper inner arm skin. Study-level results: Expanded TCRs showed more large CDR3 clusters than pre-sensitization or healthy control sets.

This clonotype was observed many times. Its specificity is not known. Time point specified: pre-sensitization, week 0. As to treatment: therapeutic diphenylcyclopropenone sensitization with weekly scalp DPC. Researchers sampled blood before each patch test went on. TCRdb passed the RACE reads through MiXCR, listing each CDR3 protein once. This sample has 50,000 to 65,000 distinct CDR3 sequences, with around 6.6% found just once. The TCR originated in a woman in her thirties with alopecia areata. Some clones in this sample may be carry-over from other donors' samples. The sample in question was whole blood, obtained in connection with sensitization to the hapten diphenylcyclopropenone (DPC).

The DNA for the CDR3 is TGTGCCAGCTCACCGTACAGCATAAACACTGAAGCTTTCTTT. Protein product: CASSPYSINTEAFF. J is TRBJ1-1 and V is TRBV18; D gene unclear. With 3 bases removed from V and 2 bases from J, the gap between germline ends came to 10 bases. Per germline, CDR1 KGHSH and CDR2 LQKENI. The CDR3 extends over 14 amino acids.